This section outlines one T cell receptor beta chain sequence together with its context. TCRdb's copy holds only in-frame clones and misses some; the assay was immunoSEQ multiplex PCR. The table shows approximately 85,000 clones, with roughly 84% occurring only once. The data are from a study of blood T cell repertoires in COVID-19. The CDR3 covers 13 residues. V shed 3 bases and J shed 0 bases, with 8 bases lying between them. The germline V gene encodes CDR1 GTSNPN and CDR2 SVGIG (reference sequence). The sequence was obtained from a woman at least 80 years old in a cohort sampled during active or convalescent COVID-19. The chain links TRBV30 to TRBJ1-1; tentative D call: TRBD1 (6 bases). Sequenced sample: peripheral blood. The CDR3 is CAWRGTLNTEAFF. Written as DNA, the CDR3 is TGTGCCTGGAGAGGGACACTGAACACTGAAGCTTTCTTT.